The clone carrying this T cell receptor (beta chain) was recorded at least ten times. As yet, its antigen is unknown. TCR beta CDR3 sequences were amplified from RNA transcripts. TCR CDR3 regions were first amplified by RT-PCR with HTBI primers. TCRdb independently ran MiXCR on the multiplex PCR reads; one entry per CDR3 protein. The sample records about 600,000 distinct CDR3 sequences, approximately 15% being singletons. This entry belongs to a study of T cells in Graves' hyperthyroidism and ophthalmopathy. Study-level results: Blood also held most thyroid clonotypes expanded beyond 0.001. Ophthalmopathy got predicted by the model a median approximately 6 months before its onset.

V was cut by 6 bases and J by 7 bases, with 15 bases left in between. CDR1 and CDR2 from the germline V gene are SNHLY and FYNNEI. This CDR3 spans 13 amino acids. Patients with ophthalmopathy all had a Clinical Activity Score of at least 3, a NOSPECS grade of at least 4 and duration under 3 months. Diagnoses were made from clinical symptoms, serum measures (thyroxine and TRAb), thyroid ultrasound and orbital computed tomography. Material for sequencing was blood. The J gene is TRBJ2-5, the V gene TRBV2; D not resolved. The receptor's source is a middle-aged woman with Graves' ophthalmopathy. DNA for the CDR3: TGTGCCAGCAGGGGCATGGGTGATGGGACCCAGTACTTC. Encoded protein: CASRGMGDGTQYF. Combining the CDR3 with reference TRBV2 and TRBJ2-5 gives the whole variable domain EPEVTQTPSHQVTQMGQEVILRCVPISNHLYFYWYRQILGQKVEFLVSFYNNEISEKSEIFDDQFSVERPDGSNFTLKIRSTKLEDSAMYFCASRGMGDGTQYFGPGTRLLVL.